This is a list of T cell receptor beta chains from one sample in a study of shared clonotypes between healthy human individuals. Clones were sequenced by immunoSEQ multiplex PCR, and TCRdb holds only the in-frame ones, with some missing. The sample has around 2,000,000 clones; about 95% are singletons. Source material: naive CD8+ T cells sorted from blood. The receptors were gathered from a man aged 18 to 29 in good health. The conserved cysteine and the conserved F or W are not part of the CDR3 here. The order of the fields is CDR3 protein, V gene, J gene.

ASSLSAGEHSYEQY	TRBV27	TRBJ2-7
ASSEVEPHEQY	TRBV2	TRBJ2-7
ASSLWGASDEKLF	TRBV7-2	TRBJ1-4
ASSQVPETEAF	TRBV4-1	TRBJ1-1
ASSKGDRGAGNTIY	TRBV6-4	TRBJ1-3
ASSLSSDYLFTDTQY	TRBV4-1	TRBJ2-3
ASSFIRGRKAF	TRBV28	TRBJ1-1
ASRDGGGRSTDTQY	TRBV7-9	TRBJ2-3
ASSLDPRYEQY	TRBV11-2	TRBJ2-7
ASSPLDDLNEKLF	TRBV7-9	TRBJ1-4
ASSFTGTQYTGELF	TRBV27	TRBJ2-2